This T cell receptor beta chain was identified in a study of CD8+ T cells in alopecia areata. Whole-study context: Patients received oral tofacitinib, 5 to 10 mg twice daily, for moderate-to-severe alopecia areata.

Extracted from the samples, RNA was reverse transcribed into cDNA to serve as the sequencing template. The assay was immunoSEQ multiplex PCR, and TCRdb's table has in-frame clones only and misses some. The sample includes almost 250,000 clones, roughly two thirds of them seen just once. The germline V and J ends were trimmed by 3 bases and 3 bases, with 9 bases remaining between them. CDR1 and CDR2 (germline): SGDLS, YYNGEE. The CDR3 loop spans 13 amino acids. This material consisted of CD4+ T cells sorted from blood, taken at week 0. J is TRBJ2-5 and V is TRBV9; D is ambiguous. The TCR was taken from a human donor with alopecia areata. The DNA of the CDR3 is TGTGCCAGCAGCGCTCATGGGGAAGAGACCCAGTACTTC. Translation gives CASSAHGEETQYF.